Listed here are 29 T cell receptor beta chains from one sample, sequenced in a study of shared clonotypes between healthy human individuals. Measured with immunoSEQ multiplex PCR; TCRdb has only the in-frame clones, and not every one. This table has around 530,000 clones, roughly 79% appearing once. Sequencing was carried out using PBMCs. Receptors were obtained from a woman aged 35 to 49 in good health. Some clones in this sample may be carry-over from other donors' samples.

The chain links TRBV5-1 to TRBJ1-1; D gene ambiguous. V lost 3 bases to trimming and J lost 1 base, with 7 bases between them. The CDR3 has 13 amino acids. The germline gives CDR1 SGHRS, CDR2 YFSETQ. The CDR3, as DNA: TGCGCCAGCAGCTCCGGGTCGAACACTGAAGCTTTCTTT. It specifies CASSSGSNTEAFF.

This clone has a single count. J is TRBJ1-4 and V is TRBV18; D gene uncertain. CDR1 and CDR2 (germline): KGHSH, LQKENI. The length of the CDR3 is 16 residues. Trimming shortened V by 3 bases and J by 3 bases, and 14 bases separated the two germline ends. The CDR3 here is CASSPVRSVANEKLFF. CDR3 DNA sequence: TGTGCCAGCTCACCCGTCCGGTCGGTTGCTAATGAAAAACTGTTTTTT.

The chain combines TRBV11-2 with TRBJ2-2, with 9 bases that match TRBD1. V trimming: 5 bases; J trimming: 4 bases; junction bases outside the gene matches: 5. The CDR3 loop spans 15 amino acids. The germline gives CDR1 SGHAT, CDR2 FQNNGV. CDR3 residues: CASSLRDRVTGELFF. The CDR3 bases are TGTGCCAGCAGCCTGAGGGACAGGGTCACCGGGGAGCTGTTTTTT.

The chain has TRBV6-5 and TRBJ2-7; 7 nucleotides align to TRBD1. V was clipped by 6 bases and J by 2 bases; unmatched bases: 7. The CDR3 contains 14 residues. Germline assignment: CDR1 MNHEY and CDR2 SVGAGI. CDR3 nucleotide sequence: TGTGCCAGCAGCTACAGGGGACATCCCTACGAGCAGTACTTC. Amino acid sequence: CASSYRGHPYEQYF.

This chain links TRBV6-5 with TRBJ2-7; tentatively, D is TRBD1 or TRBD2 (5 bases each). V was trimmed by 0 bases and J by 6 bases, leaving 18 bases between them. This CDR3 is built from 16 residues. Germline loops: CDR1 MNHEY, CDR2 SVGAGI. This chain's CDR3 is CASSYSLGENDREQYF. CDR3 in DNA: TGTGCCAGCAGTTACTCTTTGGGGGAGAATGATCGCGAGCAGTACTTC.

CDR3 in DNA: TGTGCCATCAGAGGACCGACAGGGGATCAGCCCCAGCATTTT. Translated, it gives CAIRGPTGDQPQHF. The chain carries TRBV10-3 and TRBJ1-5, with TRBD1 matching over 8 bases. Germline trimming cut 6 bases from V and 5 bases from J; bases unmatched to any gene: 6. The CDR3 runs to 14 residues. Germline lookup yields CDR1 ENHRY and CDR2 SYGVKD.

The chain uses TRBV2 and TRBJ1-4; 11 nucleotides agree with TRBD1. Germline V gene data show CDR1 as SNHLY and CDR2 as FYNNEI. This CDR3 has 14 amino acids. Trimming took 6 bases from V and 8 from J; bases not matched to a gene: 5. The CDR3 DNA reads TGTGCCAGCAGCCTGGACAGGGGGCGGGAAAAACTGTTTTTT. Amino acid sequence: CASSLDRGREKLFF.

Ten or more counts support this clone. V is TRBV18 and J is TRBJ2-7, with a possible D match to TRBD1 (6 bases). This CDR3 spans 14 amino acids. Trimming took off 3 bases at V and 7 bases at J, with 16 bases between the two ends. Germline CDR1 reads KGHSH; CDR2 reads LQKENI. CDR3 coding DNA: TGTGCCAGCTCACCCACAGGGATCAGTGGGGAGCAGTACTTC. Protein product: CASSPTGISGEQYF.

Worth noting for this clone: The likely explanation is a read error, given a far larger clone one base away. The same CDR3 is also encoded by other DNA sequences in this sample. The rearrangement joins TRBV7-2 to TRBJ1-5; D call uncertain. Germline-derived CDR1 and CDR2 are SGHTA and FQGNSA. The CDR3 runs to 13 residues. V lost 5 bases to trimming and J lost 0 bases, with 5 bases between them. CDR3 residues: CASSPYSNQPQHF. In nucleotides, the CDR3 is TGTGCCAGCAGCCCCTATAGCAATCAGCCCCAGCATTTT. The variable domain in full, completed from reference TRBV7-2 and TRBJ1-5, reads GAGVSQSPSNKVTEKGKDVELRCDPISGHTALYWYRQSLGQGLEFLIYFQGNSAPDKSGLPSDRFSAERTGGSVSTLTIQRTQQEDSAVYLCASSPYSNQPQHFGDGTRLSIL.

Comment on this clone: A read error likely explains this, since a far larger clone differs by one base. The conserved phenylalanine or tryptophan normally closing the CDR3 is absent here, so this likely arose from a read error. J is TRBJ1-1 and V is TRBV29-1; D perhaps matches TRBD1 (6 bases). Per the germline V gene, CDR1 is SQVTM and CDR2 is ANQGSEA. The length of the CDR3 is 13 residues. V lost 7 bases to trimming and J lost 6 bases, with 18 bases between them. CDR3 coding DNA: TGCAGCGCTTACCGGGACAAGGATGCTGAAGCTTTCCTT. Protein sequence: CSAYRDKDAEAFL.

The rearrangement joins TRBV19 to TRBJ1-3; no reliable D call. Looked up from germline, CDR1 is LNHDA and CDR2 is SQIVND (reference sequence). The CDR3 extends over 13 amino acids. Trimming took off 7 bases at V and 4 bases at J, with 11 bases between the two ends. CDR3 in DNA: TGTGCCAGTAAACGGGATCTGGGAAACACCATATATTTT. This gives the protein CASKRDLGNTIYF.

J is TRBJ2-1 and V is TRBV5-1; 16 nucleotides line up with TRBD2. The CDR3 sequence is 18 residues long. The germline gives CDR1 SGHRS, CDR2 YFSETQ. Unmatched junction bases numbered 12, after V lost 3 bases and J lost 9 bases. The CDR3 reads CASSSTPGTSGRASEQFF. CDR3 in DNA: TGCGCCAGCAGCTCAACACCCGGGACTAGCGGGAGGGCCAGTGAGCAGTTCTTC.

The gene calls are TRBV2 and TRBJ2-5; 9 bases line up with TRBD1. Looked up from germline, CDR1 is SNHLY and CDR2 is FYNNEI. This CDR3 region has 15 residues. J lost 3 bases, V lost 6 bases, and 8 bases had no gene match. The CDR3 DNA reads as TGTGCCAGCAGCCGACAGGGGGGTACCGAAGAGACCCAGTACTTC. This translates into CASSRQGGTEETQYF.

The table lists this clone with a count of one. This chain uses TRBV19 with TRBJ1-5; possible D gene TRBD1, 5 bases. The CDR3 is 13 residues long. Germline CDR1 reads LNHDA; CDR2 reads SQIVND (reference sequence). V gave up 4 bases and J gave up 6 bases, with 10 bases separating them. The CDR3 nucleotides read TGTGCCAGTAGTAGCAGGGAAGGTCAGCCCCAGCATTTT. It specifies CASSSREGQPQHF.

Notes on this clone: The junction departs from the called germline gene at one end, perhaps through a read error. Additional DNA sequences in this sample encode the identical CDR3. The CDR3 loop is CASSETGMNTEAFF. In DNA form, the CDR3 reads TGCGCCAGCAGCGAGACAGGGATGAACACTGAAGCTTTCTTT. The chain links TRBV5-6 to TRBJ1-1; 7 bases map to TRBD1. The germline gives CDR1 SGHDT, CDR2 YYEEEE. The CDR3 sequence is 14 residues long.

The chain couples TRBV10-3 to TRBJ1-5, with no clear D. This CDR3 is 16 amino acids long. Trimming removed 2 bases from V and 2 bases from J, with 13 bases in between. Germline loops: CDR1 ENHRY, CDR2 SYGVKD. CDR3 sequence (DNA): TGTGCCATCAGTGAGGGTGTACTTAGGGGCAATCAGCCCCAGCATTTT. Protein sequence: CAISEGVLRGNQPQHF.

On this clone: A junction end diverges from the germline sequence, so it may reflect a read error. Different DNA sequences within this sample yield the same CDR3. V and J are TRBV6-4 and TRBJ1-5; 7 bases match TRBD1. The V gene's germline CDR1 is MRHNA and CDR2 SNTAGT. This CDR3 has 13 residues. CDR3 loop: CASSGDSNQPQHF. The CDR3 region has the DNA TGTGCCAGCAGTGGGGACAGCAACCAGCCCCAGCATTTT.

The CDR3 is CASRQGAGFRLTEAFF. CDR3 DNA sequence: TGCGCCAGCAGGCAGGGGGCCGGTTTTAGGCTCACTGAAGCTTTCTTT. This chain links TRBV10-2 with TRBJ1-1; 8 bases map to TRBD1. The CDR3 covers 16 residues. The V and J ends lost 6 bases and 4 bases, in that order; junction bases with no gene match: 13. Germline V gene lookup returns CDR1 WSHSY and CDR2 SAAADI.

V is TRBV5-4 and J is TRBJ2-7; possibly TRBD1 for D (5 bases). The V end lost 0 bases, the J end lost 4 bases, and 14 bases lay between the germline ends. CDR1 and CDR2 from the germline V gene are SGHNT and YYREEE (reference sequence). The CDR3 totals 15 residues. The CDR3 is CASSLGQGLGYEQYF. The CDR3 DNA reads TGTGCCAGCAGCTTGGGTCAGGGCCTCGGGTACGAGCAGTACTTC.

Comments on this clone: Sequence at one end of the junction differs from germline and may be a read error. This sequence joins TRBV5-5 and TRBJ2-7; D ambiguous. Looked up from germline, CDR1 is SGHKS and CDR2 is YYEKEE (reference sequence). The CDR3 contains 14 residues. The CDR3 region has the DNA TGTGCCAGAAGCTGTCCCACGAGACGGTCCGAGCAGTACTTC. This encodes CARSCPTRRSEQYF.

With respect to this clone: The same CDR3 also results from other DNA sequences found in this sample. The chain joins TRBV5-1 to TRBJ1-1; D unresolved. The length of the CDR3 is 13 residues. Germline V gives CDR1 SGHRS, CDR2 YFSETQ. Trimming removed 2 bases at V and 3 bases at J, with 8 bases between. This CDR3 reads CASSFGKDTEAFF. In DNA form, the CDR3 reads TGCGCCAGCAGCTTCGGGAAGGACACTGAAGCTTTCTTT.

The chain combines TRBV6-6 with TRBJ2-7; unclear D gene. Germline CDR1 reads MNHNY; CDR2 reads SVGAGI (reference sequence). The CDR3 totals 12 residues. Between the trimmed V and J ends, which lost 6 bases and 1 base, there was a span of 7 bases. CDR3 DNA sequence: TGTGCCAGCAGCGGAAATTCCTACGAGCAGTACTTC. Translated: CASSGNSYEQYF.

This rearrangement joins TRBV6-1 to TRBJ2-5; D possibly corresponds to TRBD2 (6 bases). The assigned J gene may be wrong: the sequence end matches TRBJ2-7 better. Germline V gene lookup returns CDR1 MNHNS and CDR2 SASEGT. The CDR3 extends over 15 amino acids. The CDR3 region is CASSEGSSETYEQYF. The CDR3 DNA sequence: TGTGCCAGCAGTGAAGGCTCTAGCGAAACCTACGAGCAGTACTTC.

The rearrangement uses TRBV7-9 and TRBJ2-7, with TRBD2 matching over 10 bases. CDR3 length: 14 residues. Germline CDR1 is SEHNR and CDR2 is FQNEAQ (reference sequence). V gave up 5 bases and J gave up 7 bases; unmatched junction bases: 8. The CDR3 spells CASSLGLAVGEQYF. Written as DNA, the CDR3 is TGTGCCAGCAGCCTAGGACTAGCGGTCGGTGAGCAGTACTTC.

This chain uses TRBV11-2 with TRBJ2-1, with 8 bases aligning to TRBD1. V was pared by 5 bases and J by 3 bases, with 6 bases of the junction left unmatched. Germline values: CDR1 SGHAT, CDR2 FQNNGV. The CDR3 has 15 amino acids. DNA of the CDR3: TGTGCCAGCAGCCCCCAGGGGGCTGACTACAATGAGCAGTTCTTC. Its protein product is CASSPQGADYNEQFF.

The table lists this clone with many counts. The CDR3 spells CASSDGLEGFNEQFF. CDR3 DNA sequence: TGTGCCAGCAGTGACGGACTAGAAGGGTTTAATGAGCAGTTCTTC. V is TRBV6-1 and J is TRBJ2-1; the match to TRBD2 covers 7 bases. Trimming cost V 3 bases and J 7 bases; bases outside gene matches: 9. Germline CDR1 MNHNS, CDR2 SASEGT. This CDR3 comprises 15 residues.

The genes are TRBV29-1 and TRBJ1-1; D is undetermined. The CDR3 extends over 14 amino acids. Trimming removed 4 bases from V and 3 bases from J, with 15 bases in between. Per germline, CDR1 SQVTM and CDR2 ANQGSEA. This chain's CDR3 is CSVAALGLYTEAFF. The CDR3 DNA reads TGCAGCGTTGCCGCGCTCGGGCTCTACACTGAAGCTTTCTTT.

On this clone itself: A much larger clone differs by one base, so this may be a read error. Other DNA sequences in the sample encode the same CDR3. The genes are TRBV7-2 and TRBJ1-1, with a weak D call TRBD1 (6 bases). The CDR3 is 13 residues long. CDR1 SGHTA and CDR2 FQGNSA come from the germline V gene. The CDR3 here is CASGWGANTEAFF. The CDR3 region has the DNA TGCGCCAGCGGGTGGGGGGCCAACACTGAAGCTTTCTTT.

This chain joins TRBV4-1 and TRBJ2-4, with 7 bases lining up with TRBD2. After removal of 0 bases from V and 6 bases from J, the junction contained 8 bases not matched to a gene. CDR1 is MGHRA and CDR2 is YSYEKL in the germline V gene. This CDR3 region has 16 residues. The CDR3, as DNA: TGCGCCAGCAGCCAAGATCTGACCACGGGGGGAAACATTCAGTACTTC. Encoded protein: CASSQDLTTGGNIQYF.